What follows is one TCR beta chain and its context. Its antigen is still unknown. Germline V lookup: CDR1 MDHEN, CDR2 SYDVKM. Trimming removed 1 base from V and 6 bases from J, with 12 bases in between. This CDR3 is 15 amino acids long. The source of the sample is a study of shared clonotypes between healthy human individuals. Points from the study as a whole: Across subsets, estimated richness was generally greater for naive than for memory populations. Non-shared clonotypes showed lower generation probabilities than clonotypes common to all four donors. With few donors, the genetic and exposure-history diversity represented was limited.

Assay execution took place at the deep level. TCRdb keeps only in-frame clones here, not all; method: immunoSEQ multiplex PCR. This repertoire shows more than 1.2 million clones, 97% to 99% found once; its top ten account for approximately 0.38%. This receptor was identified in a man in his thirties or forties in good health. The chain joins TRBV28 to TRBJ2-2; D is perhaps TRBD2 (6 bases). The material sequenced was naive CD4+ T cells sorted from blood. Subset meaning: CD45RA+ positively selected. The CDR3 loop is CASSLFGGRAGELFF. In DNA, the CDR3 is TGTGCCAGCAGTTTATTCGGGGGTAGGGCCGGGGAGCTGTTTTTT.